Described below is a single T cell receptor beta chain sequence and its context. The antigen is undetermined. Treatment defined: some 19 received Ad26.COV2.S at low or high dose, single or two shots; 5 received placebo; per-sample allocation not given. Samples analyzed were those drawn on day 63 after the first vaccine or placebo injection. Recruitment in Boston yielded a donor of adult age, 18-55 years. An Ad26 vector expressing Wuhan-strain SARS-CoV-2 spike served as the vaccine. These data come from a study of Ad26.COV2.S vaccination and SARS-CoV-2 variants. Overall study: Intramuscularly, Ad26.COV2.S was given either once or twice, 56 days apart. Study observations and caveats: People who got the vaccine had more spike-specific TCR breadth than people who got placebo.

TCRdb keeps only in-frame clones here, not all; method: immunoSEQ multiplex PCR. Altogether 350,000 to 400,000 clones are present, about 91% being singletons, with the ten largest covering about 1.9%. The CDR3 runs to 15 residues. V was trimmed by 4 bases and J by 0 bases, leaving 13 bases between them. Germline V gives CDR1 LGHDT, CDR2 YNNKEL (reference sequence). The TCR was taken from a person between 18 and 65 years old who received the Ad26.COV2.S COVID-19 vaccine or a placebo. V gene TRBV3-1 (or the pseudogene TRBV3-2) combines with J gene TRBJ2-7; D remains unclear. Material: peripheral blood, obtained in a trial of Ad26.COV2.S vaccine versus placebo. The CDR3 region is CASSPWTGSSYEQYF. CDR3 DNA sequence: TGTGCCAGCAGCCCCTGGACGGGTAGCTCCTACGAGCAGTACTTC.